This T cell receptor beta chain is from a study of regulatory T cells in long-lasting Graves disease. Overall study context: Treatment with antithyroid drugs for over 5 years, together with positive TSH receptor antibodies, meant persistent Graves' disease.

iRepertoire HTBI primers and Arm-PCR of CDR3 regions built TCR beta libraries. TCRdb re-called the multiplex PCR reads through MiXCR, storing one row per CDR3 protein. Among 700,000 or so distinct CDR3 sequences listed, 30% were seen once. There are 14 residues in the CDR3. V was pared by 6 bases and J by 2 bases, with 6 bases of the junction left unmatched. The germline CDR1 and CDR2 sequences are SNHLY and FYNNEI. This clonotype was observed at least ten times. Time point in this sample: persistent/refractory GD, antithyroid drugs over 5 years with positive TRAb. Preparation of the TCR library used RNA extracted from PBMCs.

This rearrangement joins TRBV2 to TRBJ1-2; 7 bases map to TRBD1. The sequencing here drew on peripheral blood mononuclear cells (PBMCs), taken when the disease was refractory, from a patient treated with antithyroid drugs. This TCR derives from a female donor with Graves disease. The CDR3 reads CASSEDRINYGYTF. The CDR3 DNA reads TGTGCCAGCAGCGAGGACAGGATCAACTATGGCTACACCTTC.